The clone carrying this T cell receptor beta chain has a handful of counts. The entry originates in a study of cytomegalovirus exposure and HLA in healthy donors. Generated by immunoSEQ multiplex PCR, the TCRdb table keeps only in-frame clones and is missing some. The sample includes about 200,000 clones, around 78% of them seen just once. Material for sequencing was PBMCs. The TCR was taken from a woman between 18 and 30 years old in good health and CMV-seronegative.

The chain's CDR3 is CASSESGPRSPLHF. The CDR3 DNA follows: TGTGCCAGCAGTGAATCGGGACCTCGATCACCCCTCCACTTT. The chain links TRBV7-3 to TRBJ1-6; the D gene is possibly TRBD1 (5 bases). Germline CDR1 reads SGHTA; CDR2 reads FQGTGA. The length of the CDR3 is 14 residues. Trimming removed 6 bases at V and 10 bases at J, with 16 bases between.